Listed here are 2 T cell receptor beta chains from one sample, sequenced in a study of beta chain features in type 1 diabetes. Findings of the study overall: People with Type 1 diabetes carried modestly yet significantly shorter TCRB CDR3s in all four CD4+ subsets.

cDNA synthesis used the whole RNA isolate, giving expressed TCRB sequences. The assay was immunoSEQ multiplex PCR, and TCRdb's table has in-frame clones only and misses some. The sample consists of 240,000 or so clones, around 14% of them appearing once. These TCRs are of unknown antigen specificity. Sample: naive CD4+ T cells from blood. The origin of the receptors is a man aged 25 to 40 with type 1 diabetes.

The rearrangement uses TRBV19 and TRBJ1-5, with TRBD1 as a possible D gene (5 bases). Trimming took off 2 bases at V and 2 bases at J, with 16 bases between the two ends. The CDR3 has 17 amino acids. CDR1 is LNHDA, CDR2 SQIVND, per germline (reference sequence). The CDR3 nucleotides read TGTGCCAGTAGTATATCGGGCAGGGTAAACGGCAATCAGCCCCAGCATTTT. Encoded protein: CASSISGRVNGNQPQHF.

The CDR3 coding sequence is TGTGCCAGCAATATAGCGGGAGGGAACACCGGGGAGCTGTTTTTT. Its protein is CASNIAGGNTGELFF. The chain combines TRBV2 with TRBJ2-2, with TRBD2 matching over 10 bases. The V gene end was trimmed by 7 bases and the J gene end by 1 base; junction bases not matched to a gene: 3. The CDR3 covers 15 residues. Germline V CDR1 and CDR2: SNHLY, FYNNEI.